This TCR beta chain was documented in a study of CD8 T cells in ankylosing spondylitis. TCRdb re-derived calls from the 5' RACE reads in MiXCR, one entry per CDR3 protein. The sample comprises approximately 140,000 distinct CDR3 sequences, approximately 10% of which are singletons, and approximately 3.4% rests with the top ten. Study-level findings and limits: The authors reported significant enrichment of disease-linked clones in matched ankylosing spondylitis synovial fluid.

This clonotype was counted many times. Its antigen is unknown. The V end lost 3 bases, the J end lost 6 bases, and 6 bases lay between the germline ends. Looked up from germline, CDR1 is DFQATT and CDR2 is SNEGSKA (reference sequence). The CDR3 sequence is 10 residues long. The TCR originated in a male donor with ankylosing spondylitis or in good health (not recorded which). This rearrangement joins TRBV20-1 to TRBJ2-7; D ambiguous. Sequencing input: blood, either unsorted or a sorted T cell fraction (not recorded which). The CDR3 loop reads CSARSGEQYF. The CDR3 DNA sequence: TGCAGTGCTAGGTCGGGCGAGCAGTACTTC.